Listed below are T cell receptor beta chains from one sample, sequenced in a study of spatial heterogeneity in lung cancer. Each CDR3 protein is one row after TCRdb ran MiXCR on the 5' RACE reads. Seen here are just over 8,000 distinct CDR3 sequences, over 8.5% observed once, and the top ten hold roughly 12%. The sample was lung tumor tissue, taken at surgery. All receptors come from a male donor with early-stage non-small cell lung cancer. Both conserved end residues are part of each CDR3. A D gene is named only where the DNA matches it firmly. Size is stated as once, few, many, or a class for an expanded clone.

J: TRBJ1-5
V: TRBV7-6
size: many
D: TRBD1
DNA: TGTGCCTCCCAGGGGGGAAGCAATCAGCCCCAGCATTTT
CDR3: CASQGGSNQPQHF

J: TRBJ1-4
V: TRBV3-1
size: hyperexpanded
D: NA
DNA: TGTGCCAGCAGCCCGCAGGAGAGTGAAAAACTGTTTTTT
CDR3: CASSPQESEKLFF

J: TRBJ1-3
V: TRBV7-8
size: many
D: NA
DNA: TGTGCCAGCAGCTCCGATAGGGGAAACACCATATATTTT
CDR3: CASSSDRGNTIYF

J: TRBJ2-7
V: TRBV5-1
size: medium-sized
D: NA
DNA: TGCGCCAGCAAAAGGTCCGGGACCCTCGACTACGAGCAGTACTTC
CDR3: CASKRSGTLDYEQYF

J: TRBJ1-5
V: TRBV27
size: many
D: NA
DNA: TGTGCCAGCAGTTTAATGGGGCAACCGAGAGGACAGCCCCAGCATTTT
CDR3: CASSLMGQPRGQPQHF

J: TRBJ1-5
V: TRBV27
size: many
D: NA
DNA: TGTGCCAGCAGTTTATCTCAACGATATGGGGACGGGGGGTTATCTCAGCCCCAGCATTTT
CDR3: CASSLSQRYGDGGLSQPQHF

J: TRBJ2-3
V: TRBV4-2
size: medium-sized
D: NA
DNA: TGTGCCAGCAGCCAAGAAGGGGCTAGAGGCACGCAGTATTTT
CDR3: CASSQEGARGTQYF

J: TRBJ2-5
V: TRBV20-1
size: many
D: NA
DNA: TGCAGTGGGTCAAAACCAGGAGGGGAGACCCAGTACTTC
CDR3: CSGSKPGGETQYF

J: TRBJ1-1
V: TRBV7-9
size: many
D: NA
DNA: TGTGCCAGCAGCTCGGGCAGAAGGAACACTGAAGCTTTCTTT
CDR3: CASSSGRRNTEAFF

J: TRBJ1-2
V: TRBV12-3/TRBV12-4
size: many
D: NA
DNA: TGTGCCAGCTCAACTGGGGGGACTGCGAGGTCCTATGGCTACACCTTC
CDR3: CASSTGGTARSYGYTF